This passage covers 20 T cell receptor beta chains from one sample sequenced in a study of T cell responses to AZD1222 COVID-19 vaccine. TCRdb keeps only in-frame clones here, not all; method: immunoSEQ multiplex PCR. The sample gives around 96,000 clones, about 93% of which show up once; 11% is in the top ten. The source was peripheral blood, collected 28 days after the second AZD1222 dose. The source is an adult who received the AZD1222 COVID-19 vaccine.

The V gene is TRBV6-4, the J gene TRBJ2-3, with TRBD1 matching over 7 bases. With 0 bases clipped from V and 5 bases from J, the junction kept 8 bases outside the gene matches. CDR1 is MRHNA, CDR2 SNTAGT, per germline. The CDR3 totals 16 residues. CDR3 residues: CASSDSGTVQVDTQYF. In DNA form, the CDR3 reads TGTGCCAGCAGTGACTCTGGGACAGTCCAAGTAGATACGCAGTATTTT.

The chain employs TRBV19 and TRBJ2-1, with a weak D call TRBD1 (6 bases). Per the germline V gene, CDR1 is LNHDA and CDR2 is SQIVND (reference sequence). The CDR3 length is 13 residues. V was pared by 9 bases and J by 13 bases, with 22 bases between. CDR3 nucleotide sequence: TGTGCCAGCACTGGATTGGGGGCGCCTTCTCAGTTCTTC. This translates into CASTGLGAPSQFF.

CDR3 protein: CASSRLHRTQETQYF. CDR3 nucleotide sequence: TGTGCCAGCTCACGCTTGCACAGAACGCAAGAGACCCAGTACTTC. The chain employs TRBV18 and TRBJ2-5; D not certain. The CDR3 covers 15 residues. Germline CDR1 and CDR2: KGHSH and LQKENI. V was cut by 4 bases and J by 2 bases, with 14 bases left in between. The full variable domain, with the rest looked up from reference TRBV18 and TRBJ2-5, is NAGVMQNPRHLVRRRGQEARLRCSPMKGHSHVYWYRQLPEEGLKFMVYLQKENIIDESGMPKERFSAEFPKEGPSILRIQQVVRGDSAAYFCASSRLHRTQETQYFGPGTRLLVL.

The V call is TRBV5-1, the J call TRBJ1-1; D gene uncertain. Germline V gene lookup returns CDR1 SGHRS and CDR2 YFSETQ. This CDR3 contains 13 residues. Trimming pared 5 bases from V and 0 bases from J, leaving 8 bases between. The CDR3 region is CASRGGLNTEAFF. The CDR3 coding sequence is TGCGCCAGCAGGGGAGGGCTGAACACTGAAGCTTTCTTT. Supplemented by reference TRBV5-1 and TRBJ1-1, the full variable domain reads KAGVTQTPRYLIKTRGQQVTLSCSPISGHRSVSWYQQTPGQGLQFLFEYFSETQRNKGNFPGRFSGRQFSNSRSEMNVSTLELGDSALYLCASRGGLNTEAFFGQGTRLTVV.

The rearrangement uses TRBV24-1 and TRBJ2-1, with D perhaps matching TRBD1 or TRBD2 (7 bases each). CDR1 and CDR2 from the germline V gene are KGHDR and SFDVKD. V was clipped by 5 bases and J by 9 bases, with 19 bases between them. CDR3 length equals 15 residues. The CDR3 sequence is CATSGGGGGKGEQFF. CDR3 nucleotide sequence: TGTGCCACCAGTGGGGGAGGGGGCGGGAAGGGTGAGCAGTTCTTC.

The rearrangement links TRBV7-9 to TRBJ1-2, with D tentatively TRBD1 (5 bases). The V and J ends lost 5 bases and 4 bases respectively, with 17 bases between them. This CDR3 has 15 residues. The germline V gene has CDR1 SEHNR and CDR2 FQNEAQ (reference sequence). The CDR3 coding sequence is TGTGCCAGCAGCGGTTCGGGGGGATTGCCCTATGGCTACACCTTC. Protein sequence: CASSGSGGLPYGYTF.

This chain connects TRBV5-1 to TRBJ1-4, with D uncertain. The CDR3 is made up of 14 amino acids. Per the germline V gene, CDR1 is SGHRS and CDR2 is YFSETQ. Trimming pared 4 bases from V and 8 bases from J, leaving 15 bases between. CDR3 nucleotide sequence: TGCGCCAGCAGCCCCCGGGTTGAGGGCGAAAAACTGTTTTTT. This encodes CASSPRVEGEKLFF.

CDR3: CASSPQGNGNQPQHF. CDR3 nucleotides: TGTGCCAGCTCACCTCAGGGGAATGGCAATCAGCCCCAGCATTTT. The chain couples TRBV18 to TRBJ1-5, with a weak D call TRBD1 (6 bases). This CDR3 is 15 amino acids long. The V gene lost 3 bases and the J gene lost 2 bases, with 11 bases spanning the gap. The germline V gene has CDR1 KGHSH and CDR2 LQKENI.

The CDR3 loop is CASSIRGASTDTQYF. CDR3 DNA: TGTGCCAGTAGTATAAGAGGGGCTAGCACAGATACGCAGTATTTT. This sequence joins TRBV19 and TRBJ2-3; either TRBD1 or TRBD2 may fit D (5 bases each). The CDR3 sequence is 15 residues long. V was pared by 2 bases and J by 0 bases, with 9 bases between. The germline V gene encodes CDR1 LNHDA and CDR2 SQIVND (reference sequence).

The V call is TRBV5-4, the J call TRBJ2-1; 8 nucleotides align to TRBD2. Germline V gene data show CDR1 as SGHNT and CDR2 as YYREEE (reference sequence). The CDR3 covers 16 residues. J was trimmed by 10 bases and V by 5 bases; bases with no gene match: 17. CDR3: CASSSGSSGFLGEQFF. As DNA, the CDR3 is TGTGCCAGCAGTTCAGGGTCTAGCGGGTTCCTTGGGGAGCAGTTCTTC.

The V gene is TRBV30, the J gene TRBJ2-7; TRBD2 matches at 11 bases. Germline values: CDR1 GTSNPN, CDR2 SVGIG (reference sequence). With 0 bases clipped from V and 3 bases from J, the junction kept 4 bases outside the gene matches. The CDR3 totals 15 residues. DNA of the CDR3: TGTGCCTGGAGTGTCCGACTAGCGGGAATCTACGAGCAGTACTTC. Translated: CAWSVRLAGIYEQYF.

The chain combines TRBV5-1 with TRBJ1-5, with D unresolved. Germline-derived CDR1 and CDR2 are SGHRS and YFSETQ. The CDR3 totals 16 residues. V dropped 4 bases and J dropped 0 bases, with 14 bases sitting between them. The CDR3 spells CASSPLGIGSNQPQHF. The CDR3 DNA reads TGCGCCAGCAGCCCGTTAGGCATCGGTAGCAATCAGCCCCAGCATTTT.

The V call is TRBV4-1, the J call TRBJ1-4, with 9 bases lining up with TRBD1. Per germline, CDR1 MGHRA and CDR2 YSYEKL. CDR3 length: 14 amino acids. The junction had 5 bases not matched to a gene; V was cut back by 4 bases and J by 8 bases. The CDR3, as DNA: TGCGCCAGCAGCCTCGGGGGGACAGGGGAAAAACTGTTTTTT. Translating gives CASSLGGTGEKLFF.

This clone is a singleton in its sample. This chain links TRBV5-1 with TRBJ2-1, with D possibly TRBD1 on 6 matching bases. CDR3 size: 17 residues. In germline, CDR1 is SGHRS, CDR2 YFSETQ. With 2 bases removed from V and 2 bases from J, the gap between germline ends came to 17 bases. The chain's CDR3 is CASSLILSRGAYNEQFF. The CDR3, as DNA: TGCGCCAGCAGCTTAATTTTGTCCAGGGGTGCCTACAATGAGCAGTTCTTC.

The chain carries TRBV18 and TRBJ1-2, with TRBD1 matching 7 bases. Germline loops: CDR1 KGHSH, CDR2 LQKENI. This CDR3 spans 16 amino acids. J lost 4 bases, V lost 6 bases, and 14 bases had no gene match. CDR3 amino acids: CASSTKQGSLTYGYTF. The CDR3 bases are TGTGCCAGCTCGACTAAACAGGGGTCCCTAACCTATGGCTACACCTTC.

The chain joins TRBV11-1 to TRBJ2-7; D not certain. CDR1 and CDR2 from the germline V gene are SGHAT and FQDESV (reference sequence). This CDR3 is built from 13 residues. V lost 1 base to trimming and J lost 2 bases, with 6 bases between them. The CDR3 DNA sequence: TGTGCCAGCAGCTTAGATGTTACCTACGAGCAGTACTTC. Its translation: CASSLDVTYEQYF.

J is TRBJ1-5 and V is TRBV10-2; no clear D gene. The CDR3 is 13 residues long. Per germline, CDR1 WSHSY and CDR2 SAAADI. Trimming removed 8 bases from V and 0 bases from J, with 8 bases in between. The CDR3 reads CASAANSNQPQHF. In nucleotides, the CDR3 is TGCGCCAGCGCGGCAAATAGCAATCAGCCCCAGCATTTT.

This clone was seen just once. This chain uses TRBV4-1 with TRBJ1-6, with D tentatively TRBD1 (6 bases). The V gene lost 0 bases and the J gene lost 4 bases, with 13 bases spanning the gap. The CDR3 length is 17 residues. From germline, CDR1 is MGHRA and CDR2 YSYEKL. CDR3 in DNA: TGCGCCAGCAGCCAAGAAATTAGCAGGGGATATAATTCACCCCTCCACTTT. Translated: CASSQEISRGYNSPLHF.

This clone was seen only once. This rearrangement joins TRBV19 to TRBJ1-5; no firm D call. The CDR3 runs to 13 residues. Germline CDR1 is LNHDA and CDR2 is SQIVND (reference sequence). Trimming took 4 bases from V and 3 from J, leaving 7 bases between them. CDR3 in DNA: TGTGCCAGTAGTACCCGGGACAATCAGCCCCAGCATTTT. It codes for CASSTRDNQPQHF.

This chain uses TRBV18 with TRBJ1-1; D remains ambiguous. Germline V gene sequence: CDR1 KGHSH, CDR2 LQKENI. Trimming took off 6 bases at V and 4 bases at J, with 6 bases between the two ends. This CDR3 region has 11 residues. The CDR3 loop reads CASSLGTEAFF. CDR3 DNA: TGTGCCAGCTCCCTCGGCACTGAAGCTTTCTTT.